This T cell receptor beta chain was captured in a study of CD8 T cells in Susac syndrome. J was trimmed by 0 bases and V by 6 bases; bases with no gene match: 6. The CDR3 contains 17 residues. Reverse transcription used roughly 0.45 to 1 ug RNA and random hexamers. TCRdb re-analysed the immunoSEQ multiplex PCR reads in MiXCR, keeping a single row per CDR3 protein. The sample has roughly 80,000 distinct CDR3 sequences; roughly 94% are singletons. Regarding this clonotype: Its target is unknown.

Findings and caveats of the study: Susac syndrome CD8+ repertoires were clonally expanded, most strongly in CD8+ TEMRA cells.

The clonotype originates from a human donor with Susac syndrome. Sample: CD8+ T cells from PBMCs. V gene TRBV12-3 or TRBV12-4 combines with J gene TRBJ2-5; TRBD2 aligns across 14 bases. Written as DNA, the CDR3 is TGTGCCAGCAGCACCTGGACTAGCGGGGGGTACCAAGAGACCCAGTACTTC. As protein: CASSTWTSGGYQETQYF.